The TCR beta chain under discussion was sequenced for a study of OX40 agonist ivuxolimab in advanced cancers. As for the study in general: Age averaged roughly 60 years (range 23 to 79), and less than 85% were male.

TCRdb's table, derived via immunoSEQ multiplex PCR, lists solely in-frame clones and lacks some. The sample includes fewer than 30,000 clones, around 86% of them seen just once. Overall study results and limits: There were, on average, more expanded clones in CD8+ T cells than in CD4+. At 0.1 to 3.0 mg/kg and by week 6, CD4+ and CD8+ T cells in the blood had expanded clonally.

Details on this clone: Antigen unknown.

The sequencing here drew on CD4+ or CD8+ T cells sorted from blood, taken in a trial of the OX40 agonist ivuxolimab. This TCR derives from an adult with an advanced solid tumor such as melanoma, head and neck, liver or kidney cancer.

The CDR3, as DNA: TGTGCCAGCAGCCCGACAGGGAACACTGAAGCTTTCTTT. It yields the protein CASSPTGNTEAFF. V usage is TRBV6-6 and J usage is TRBJ1-1; possibly TRBD1 for D (6 bases). Germline V gives CDR1 MNHNY, CDR2 SVGAGI (reference sequence). This CDR3 region has 13 residues. Trimming pared 6 bases from V and 1 base from J, leaving 9 bases between.